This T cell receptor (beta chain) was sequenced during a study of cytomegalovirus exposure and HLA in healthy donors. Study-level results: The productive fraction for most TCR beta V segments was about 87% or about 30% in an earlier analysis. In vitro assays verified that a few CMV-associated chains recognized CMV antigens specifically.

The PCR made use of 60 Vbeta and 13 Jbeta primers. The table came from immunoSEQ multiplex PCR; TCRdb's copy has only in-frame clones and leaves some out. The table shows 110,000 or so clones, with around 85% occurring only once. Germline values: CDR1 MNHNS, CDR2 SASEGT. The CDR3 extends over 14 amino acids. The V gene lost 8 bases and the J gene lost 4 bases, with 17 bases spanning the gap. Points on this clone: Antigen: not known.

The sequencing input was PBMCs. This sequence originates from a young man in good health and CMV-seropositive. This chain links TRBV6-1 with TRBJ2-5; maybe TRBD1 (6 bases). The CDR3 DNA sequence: TGTGCCAGCGGGGGTCTGGGGGCGGGAGAGACCCAGTACTTC. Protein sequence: CASGGLGAGETQYF.